A selection of T cell receptor beta chains follows, all from one sample in a study of blood T cells in healthy people across ages. From the 5' RACE reads, TCRdb called clonotypes with MiXCR, one entry per CDR3 protein. This table holds about 1 million distinct CDR3 sequences, 45% found once. The sample comprised blood. These receptors came from a woman aged 55 to 70 in good health. Each CDR3 is given with its conserved first and last residue. The order of the fields is D gene, CDR3 length, V gene, J gene, clone size, CDR3 protein, CDR3 DNA. D genes are given only for firm matches. Part of the rows lack a size; the others show once, few, many or a class for expanded clones.

>TRBD1|17|TRBV24-1|TRBJ2-4|NA
CATSEKGKGAAKNIQYF
TGTGCCACCAGTGAGAAGGGTAAGGGGGCGGCCAAAAACATTCAGTACTTC
>TRBD2|16|TRBV4-1|TRBJ2-3|few
CASSHGLAGAPDTQYF
TGCGCCAGCAGCCACGGACTAGCGGGAGCCCCAGATACGCAGTATTTT
>TRBD1|14|TRBV9|TRBJ2-7|few
CASSVRPGGYEQYF
TGTGCCAGCAGCGTAAGGCCAGGGGGCTACGAGCAGTACTTC
>NA|15|TRBV6-1|TRBJ2-7|few
CASSEALGRLSEQYF
TGTGCCAGCAGTGAAGCGCTAGGACGCCTCAGTGAGCAGTACTTC
>NA|15|TRBV6-5|TRBJ2-3|NA
CASSYSFLGPDTQYF
TGTGCCAGCAGTTACTCATTCCTCGGACCAGATACGCAGTATTTT
>TRBD2|16|TRBV27|TRBJ2-1|NA
CASSSTRGGLDNEQFF
TGTGCCAGCAGTTCCACGCGGGGGGGCCTCGACAATGAGCAGTTCTTC
>NA|15|TRBV27|TRBJ2-5|NA
CASRPTGSALETQYF
TGTGCCAGCAGACCCACCGGGAGCGCACTAGAGACCCAGTACTTC
>TRBD2|16|TRBV7-9|TRBJ2-3|NA
CASSPGLAGSGDTQYF
TGTGCCAGCAGCCCGGGACTAGCGGGTTCTGGAGATACGCAGTATTTT
>NA|14|TRBV18|TRBJ2-5|NA
CASSPPSGRATQYF
TGTGCCAGCTCACCACCCTCTGGGCGGGCGACCCAGTACTTC
>NA|11|TRBV24-1|TRBJ2-1|once
CATGTWNEQFF
TGCGCCACCGGGACTTGGAATGAGCAGTTCTTC
>TRBD1|18|TRBV6-5|TRBJ2-5|NA
CASSYQLQGAPLQETQYF
TGTGCCAGCAGTTACCAATTACAGGGGGCGCCCCTACAAGAGACCCAGTACTTC
>NA|15|TRBV6-6|TRBJ2-7|NA
CASSSDSINTYEQYF
TGTGCCAGCAGTTCCGACAGCATTAATACCTACGAGCAGTACTTC
>NA|14|TRBV7-6|TRBJ2-3|once
CASSQQGGADTQYF
TGTGCCAGCAGCCAACAGGGGGGGGCAGATACGCAGTATTTT
>NA|17|TRBV2|TRBJ2-1|NA
CASIRSGTASSYNEQFF
TGTGCCAGCATTCGAAGCGGGACAGCTAGCTCCTACAATGAGCAGTTCTTC
>TRBD2|13|TRBV5-6|TRBJ2-4|NA
CASSLGVAGGVYF
TGTGCCAGCAGCTTGGGGGTAGCGGGAGGGGTGTACTTC
>NA|13|TRBV24-1|TRBJ2-1|NA
CAASDPQTTGQFF
TGTGCCGCCAGTGACCCCCAGACCACGGGGCAGTTCTTC
>NA|13|TRBV3-1|TRBJ2-7|few
CASSQESADEQYF
TGTGCCAGCAGCCAAGAATCTGCCGACGAGCAGTACTTC
>NA|19|TRBV4-2|TRBJ2-1|NA
CASNPPPAPRPHLYNEQFF
TGTGCCAGCAATCCCCCACCGGCTCCGAGGCCACACTTATACAATGAGCAGTTCTTC
>TRBD1|14|TRBV6-2/TRBV6-3|TRBJ1-2|many
CASRPPGQGAGYTF
TGTGCCAGCAGGCCTCCGGGACAGGGGGCTGGCTACACCTTC
>TRBD2|15|TRBV11-2|TRBJ2-7|many
CASSRWSSGRSEQYF
TGTGCCAGCAGCCGCTGGTCAAGCGGGAGAAGCGAGCAGTACTTC
>TRBD2|14|TRBV20-1|TRBJ2-3|few
CSGRGLAVTGTQYF
TGCAGCGGCCGGGGACTAGCGGTTACCGGTACGCAGTATTTT
>NA|16|TRBV3-1|TRBJ1-4|few
CASSQVGSPLNEKLFF
TGTGCCAGCAGCCAAGTGGGCAGCCCTCTTAATGAAAAACTGTTTTTT
>TRBD2|15|TRBV7-8|TRBJ2-7|few
CASSSGLAGEGEQYF
TGTGCCAGCAGCTCGGGACTAGCGGGAGAGGGCGAGCAGTACTTC
>NA|14|TRBV7-9|TRBJ1-5|few
CASSLAGTYQPQHF
TGTGCCAGCAGCTTAGCGGGCACTTATCAGCCCCAGCATTTT
>TRBD2|15|TRBV29-1|TRBJ2-1|few
CSVRTLAGGRYEQFF
TGCAGCGTACGGACTCTAGCGGGAGGTCGGTATGAGCAGTTCTTC